The rows below give T cell receptor beta chains drawn from one sample of a study of blood T cell repertoires in COVID-19. Method: immunoSEQ multiplex PCR; TCRdb's copy keeps in-frame clones and lacks some. The repertoire has some 49,000 clones, 65% to 90% of them found once; the top ten carry around 20%. Source material: peripheral blood. These receptors all come from a woman aged 80 or over with COVID-19, enrolled during active disease. Each CDR3 is given with its conserved first and last residue. Fields, in order: J gene, clone size, CDR3 length, V gene, D gene, CDR3 protein, CDR3 DNA. The D gene is left open where the match is weak. Part of the rows lack a size; the others show once, few, many or a class for expanded clones.

>TRBJ2-7|.|14|TRBV10-1|.
CASSESGFTGEQYF
TGCGCCAGCAGTGAGTCGGGATTTACGGGGGAGCAGTACTTC
>TRBJ2-3|.|14|TRBV11-2|TRBD2
CATALLGGADTQYF
TGTGCCACTGCCCTACTCGGGGGGGCAGATACGCAGTATTTT
>TRBJ1-1|.|14|TRBV18|.
CASSPGIGVTEAFF
TGTGCCAGCTCACCAGGGATAGGGGTCACTGAAGCTTTCTTT
>TRBJ2-2|.|16|TRBV28|TRBD2
CASSLPLAGGTGELFF
TGTGCCAGCAGTTTACCACTAGCGGGAGGGACCGGGGAGCTGTTTTTT
>TRBJ1-4|once|17|TRBV4-1|.
CASSPVPSGATNEKLFF
TGCGCCAGCAGCCCAGTGCCGTCAGGTGCAACTAATGAAAAACTGTTTTTT
>TRBJ2-2|few|15|TRBV18|.
CASSRPRENTGELFF
TGTGCCAGCTCACGACCCAGGGAAAACACCGGGGAGCTGTTTTTT
>TRBJ2-1|once|17|TRBV11-2|TRBD2
CASSIGTSGGPKDEQFF
TGTGCCAGCAGCATCGGGACTAGCGGGGGCCCTAAGGATGAGCAGTTCTTC
>TRBJ2-7|.|13|TRBV6-2/TRBV6-3|.
CASSYGQSYEQYF
TGTGCCAGCAGTTACGGACAGTCCTACGAGCAGTACTTC
>TRBJ2-7|.|13|TRBV11-1|TRBD1
CASSSGTAYEQYF
TGTGCCAGCAGCTCAGGGACAGCGTACGAGCAGTACTTC
>TRBJ1-1|.|15|TRBV7-3|.
CASSSNRGMNTEAFF
TGTGCCAGCAGCTCCAATAGGGGTATGAACACTGAAGCTTTCTTT
>TRBJ2-7|.|14|TRBV9|TRBD2
CASSVRAGVPEQYF
TGTGCCAGCAGCGTAAGAGCGGGAGTTCCCGAGCAGTACTTC
>TRBJ1-1|.|15|TRBV19|.
CASSPRGLANTEAFF
TGTGCCAGCAGCCCCCGGGGGTTGGCGAACACTGAAGCTTTCTTT
>TRBJ2-5|.|14|TRBV12-5|.
CASGSGPIQETQYF
TGTGCTAGTGGGTCAGGGCCAATCCAAGAGACCCAGTACTTC
>TRBJ2-1|.|14|TRBV2|TRBD2
CASKTGTSGNEQFF
TGTGCCAGCAAGACCGGGACTAGCGGGAATGAGCAGTTCTTC
>TRBJ1-1|.|15|TRBV9|TRBD1
CASSVLGQPNTEAFF
TGTGCCAGCAGCGTATTGGGACAGCCGAACACTGAAGCTTTCTTT
>TRBJ2-7|once|12|TRBV5-4|TRBD1
CASGTATYEQYF
TGTGCCAGTGGGACAGCGACCTACGAGCAGTACTTC